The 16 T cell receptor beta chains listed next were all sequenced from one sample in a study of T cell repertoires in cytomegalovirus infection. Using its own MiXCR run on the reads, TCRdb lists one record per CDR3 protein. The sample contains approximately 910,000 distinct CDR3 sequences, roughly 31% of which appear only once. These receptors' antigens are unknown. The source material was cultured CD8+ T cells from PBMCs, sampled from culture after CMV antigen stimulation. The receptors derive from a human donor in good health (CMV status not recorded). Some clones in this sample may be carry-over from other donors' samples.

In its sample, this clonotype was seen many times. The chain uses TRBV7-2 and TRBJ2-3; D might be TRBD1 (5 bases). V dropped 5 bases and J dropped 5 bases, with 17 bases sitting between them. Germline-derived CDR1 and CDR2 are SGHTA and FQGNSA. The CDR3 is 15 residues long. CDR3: CASSQKDRGGDTQYF. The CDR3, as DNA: TGTGCCAGCAGCCAAAAAGATAGGGGCGGAGATACGCAGTATTTT.

This CDR3 is CASSPRGLALTDTQYF. The CDR3 bases are TGTGCCAGCAGTCCCAGGGGACTAGCGTTAACAGATACGCAGTATTTT. The chain has TRBV7-6 and TRBJ2-3; 10 bases match TRBD2. Germline lookup yields CDR1 SGHVS and CDR2 FNYEAQ. Losses at the gene ends were 6 bases for V and 3 bases for J; bases not matched to a gene: 9. This CDR3 has 16 residues.

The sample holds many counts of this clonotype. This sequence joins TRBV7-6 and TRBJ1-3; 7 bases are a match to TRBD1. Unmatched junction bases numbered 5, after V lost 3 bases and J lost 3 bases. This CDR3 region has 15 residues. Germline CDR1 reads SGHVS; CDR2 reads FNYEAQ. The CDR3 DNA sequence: TGTGCCAGCAGCTTCGACAGGGAAGGTGGAAACACCATATATTTT. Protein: CASSFDREGGNTIYF.

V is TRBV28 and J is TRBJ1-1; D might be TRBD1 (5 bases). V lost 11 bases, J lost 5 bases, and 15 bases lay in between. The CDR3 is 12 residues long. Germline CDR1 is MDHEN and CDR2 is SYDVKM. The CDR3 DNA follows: TGTGCCGTCAGGGAGGAAAAGACTGAAGCTTTCTTT. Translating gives CAVREEKTEAFF.

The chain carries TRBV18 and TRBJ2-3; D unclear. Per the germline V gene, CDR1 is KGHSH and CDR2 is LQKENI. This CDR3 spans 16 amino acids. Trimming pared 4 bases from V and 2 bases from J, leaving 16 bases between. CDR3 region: CASSLGIYGDTDTQYF. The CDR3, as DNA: TGTGCCAGCTCACTTGGGATTTACGGAGACACAGATACGCAGTATTTT.

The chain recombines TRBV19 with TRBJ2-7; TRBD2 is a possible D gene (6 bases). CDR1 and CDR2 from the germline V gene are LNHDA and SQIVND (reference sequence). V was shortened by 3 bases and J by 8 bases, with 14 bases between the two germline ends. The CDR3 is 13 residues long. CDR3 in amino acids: CASSMQDGGKQYV. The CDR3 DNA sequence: TGTGCCAGTAGTATGCAGGACGGGGGAAAGCAGTACGTC.

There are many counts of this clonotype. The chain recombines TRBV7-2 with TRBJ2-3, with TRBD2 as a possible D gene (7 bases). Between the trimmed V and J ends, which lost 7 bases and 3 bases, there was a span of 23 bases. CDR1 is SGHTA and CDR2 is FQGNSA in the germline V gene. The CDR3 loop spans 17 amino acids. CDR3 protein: CASTPPGGQLSTDTQYF. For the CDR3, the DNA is TGTGCCAGCACACCCCCGGGGGGCCAGTTGAGTACAGATACGCAGTATTTT.

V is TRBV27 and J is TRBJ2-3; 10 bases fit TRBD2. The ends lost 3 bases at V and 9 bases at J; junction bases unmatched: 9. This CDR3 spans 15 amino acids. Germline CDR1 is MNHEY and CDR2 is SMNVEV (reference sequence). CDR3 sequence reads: CASSLSPSGGVTQYF. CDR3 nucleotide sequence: TGTGCCAGCAGTTTGTCGCCTAGCGGGGGTGTAACGCAGTATTTT.

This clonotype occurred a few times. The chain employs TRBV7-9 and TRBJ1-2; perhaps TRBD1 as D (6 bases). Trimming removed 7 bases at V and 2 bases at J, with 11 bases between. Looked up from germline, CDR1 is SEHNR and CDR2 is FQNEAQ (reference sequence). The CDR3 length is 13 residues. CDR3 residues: CASTKGGNYGYTF. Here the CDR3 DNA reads TGTGCCAGCACCAAAGGGGGGAACTATGGCTACACCTTC.

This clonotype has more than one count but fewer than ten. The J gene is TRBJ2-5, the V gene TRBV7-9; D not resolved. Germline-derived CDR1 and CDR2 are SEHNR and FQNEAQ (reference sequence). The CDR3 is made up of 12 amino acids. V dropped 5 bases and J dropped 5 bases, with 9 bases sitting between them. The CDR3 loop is CASSHGRETQYF. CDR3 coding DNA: TGTGCCAGCAGCCACGGCCGGGAGACCCAGTACTTC. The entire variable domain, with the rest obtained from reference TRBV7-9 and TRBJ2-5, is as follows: DTGVSQNPRHKITKRGQNVTFRCDPISEHNRLYWYRQTLGQGPEFLTYFQNEAQLEKSRLLSDRFSAERPKGSFSTLEIQRTEQGDSAMYLCASSHGRETQYFGPGTRLLVL.

Here the CDR3 DNA reads TGTGCCAGTATCGGGCTCCCTGGGTTGAACACTGAAGCTTTCTTT. Translation: CASIGLPGLNTEAFF. The V call is TRBV19, the J call TRBJ1-1, with D unclear. In germline, CDR1 is LNHDA, CDR2 SQIVND (reference sequence). The CDR3 contains 15 residues. Trimming cost V 7 bases and J 0 bases, with 15 bases left between them.

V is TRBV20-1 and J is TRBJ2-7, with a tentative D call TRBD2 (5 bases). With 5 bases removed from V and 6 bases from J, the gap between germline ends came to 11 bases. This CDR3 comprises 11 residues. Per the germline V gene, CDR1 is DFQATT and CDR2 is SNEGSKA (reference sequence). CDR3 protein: CSASPRGEQYF. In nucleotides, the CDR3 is TGCAGTGCTTCGCCACGGGGCGAGCAGTACTTC.

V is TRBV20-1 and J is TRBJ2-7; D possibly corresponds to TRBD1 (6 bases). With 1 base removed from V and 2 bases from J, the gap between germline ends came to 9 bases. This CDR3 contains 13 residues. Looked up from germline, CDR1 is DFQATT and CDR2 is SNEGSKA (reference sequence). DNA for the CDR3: TGCAGTGCTAGAGTTAAGGGGGCCTACGAGCAGTACGTC. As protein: CSARVKGAYEQYV.

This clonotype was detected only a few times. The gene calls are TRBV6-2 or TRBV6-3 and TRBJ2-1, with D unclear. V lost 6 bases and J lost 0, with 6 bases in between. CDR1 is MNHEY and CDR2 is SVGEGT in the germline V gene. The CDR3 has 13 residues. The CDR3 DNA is TGTGCCAGCAGACTCAACTCCTACAATGAGCAGTTCTTC. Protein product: CASRLNSYNEQFF.

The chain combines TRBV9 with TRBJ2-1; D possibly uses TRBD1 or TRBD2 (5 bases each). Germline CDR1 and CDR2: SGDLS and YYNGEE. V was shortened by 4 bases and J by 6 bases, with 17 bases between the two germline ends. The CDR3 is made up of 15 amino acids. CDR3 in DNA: TGTGCCAGCAGCCCTTGGGCAGGGAGAGCCAATGAGCAGTTCTTC. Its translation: CASSPWAGRANEQFF.

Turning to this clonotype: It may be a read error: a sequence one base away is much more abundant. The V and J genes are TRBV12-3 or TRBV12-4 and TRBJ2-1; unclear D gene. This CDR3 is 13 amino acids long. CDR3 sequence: CASTLLSYNELFF. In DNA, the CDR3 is TGTGCCAGCACCCTTCTCTCCTACAATGAGCTGTTCTTC.